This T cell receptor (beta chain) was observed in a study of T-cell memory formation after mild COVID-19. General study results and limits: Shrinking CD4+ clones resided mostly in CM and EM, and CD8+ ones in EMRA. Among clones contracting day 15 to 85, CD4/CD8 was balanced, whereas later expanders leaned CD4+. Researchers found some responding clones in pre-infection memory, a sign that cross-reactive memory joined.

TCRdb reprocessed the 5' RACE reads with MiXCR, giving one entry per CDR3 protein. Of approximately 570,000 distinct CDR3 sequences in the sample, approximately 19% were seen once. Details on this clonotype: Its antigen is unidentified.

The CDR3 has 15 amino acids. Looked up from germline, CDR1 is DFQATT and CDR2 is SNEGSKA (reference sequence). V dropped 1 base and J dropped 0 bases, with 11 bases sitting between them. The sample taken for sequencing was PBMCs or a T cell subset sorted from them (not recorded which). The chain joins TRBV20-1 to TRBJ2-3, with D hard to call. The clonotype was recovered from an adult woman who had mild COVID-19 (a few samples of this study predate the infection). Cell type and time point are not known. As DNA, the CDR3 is TGCAGTGCTAGAGGAGCAGACCTGAGCACAGATACGCAGTATTTT. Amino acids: CSARGADLSTDTQYF.